Shown below are 7 T cell receptor beta chains from a single sample sequenced in a study of long-term antiretroviral therapy in people with HIV. Survey level was the resolution at which the v3.0 immunoSEQ assay ran. Assay used: immunoSEQ multiplex PCR; TCRdb lists only in-frame clones, some missing. The table has roughly 30,000 clones, over 80% seen once. Specimen: unsorted PBMCs, collected 2.8 years after starting antiretroviral therapy. The receptor set was obtained from a man between 25 and 39 years old with HIV.

This clone was seen a handful of times. The CDR3 loop is CASSFPGQGGEQYF. CDR3 nucleotide sequence: TGTGCCAGCAGTTTCCCGGGACAGGGCGGCGAGCAGTACTTC. The chain joins TRBV6-5 to TRBJ2-7; 9 positions match TRBD1. The V gene's germline CDR1 is MNHEY and CDR2 SVGAGI. The V gene end was trimmed by 4 bases and the J gene end by 6 bases; junction bases not matched to a gene: 7. This CDR3 spans 14 amino acids.

The chain has TRBV27 and TRBJ2-7, with 8 bases fitting TRBD1. The length of the CDR3 is 14 residues. V gave up 3 bases and J gave up 6 bases; unmatched junction bases: 7. The germline CDR1 and CDR2 sequences are MNHEY and SMNVEV (reference sequence). The CDR3 is CASSFGTGSREQYF. Written as DNA, the CDR3 is TGTGCCAGCAGTTTTGGGACAGGTAGTCGCGAGCAGTACTTC.

The rearrangement uses TRBV2 and TRBJ2-3; 7 positions agree with TRBD2. The V and J ends lost 8 bases and 5 bases, in that order; junction bases with no gene match: 4. In germline, CDR1 is SNHLY, CDR2 FYNNEI. The length of the CDR3 is 12 residues. Written as DNA, the CDR3 is TGTGCCAGCTTTATAGCGGGAGATACGCAGTATTTT. Amino acids: CASFIAGDTQYF.

The chain recombines TRBV7-3 with TRBJ2-3; D not certain. Germline CDR1 reads SGHTA; CDR2 reads FQGTGA. V lost 2 bases and J 1 base, leaving 7 bases between the germline ends. The CDR3 has 14 amino acids. CDR3 loop: CASSLWQGTDTQYF. Here the CDR3 DNA reads TGTGCCAGCAGCTTATGGCAGGGCACAGATACGCAGTATTTT.

CDR3 protein: CASSLQGSDGYTF. The CDR3 region has the DNA TGTGCCAGCAGTTTACAGGGATCAGATGGCTACACCTTC. This chain links TRBV28 with TRBJ1-2; a possible D gene is TRBD1 (5 bases). Germline loops: CDR1 MDHEN, CDR2 SYDVKM. Trimming shortened V by 2 bases and J by 6 bases, and 10 bases separated the two germline ends. This CDR3 is 13 amino acids long.

This rearrangement joins TRBV7-8 to TRBJ2-1; D call uncertain. Germline V gene lookup returns CDR1 SGHVS and CDR2 FQNEAQ. V lost 1 base and J lost 5, with 9 bases in between. CDR3 length: 14 residues. The CDR3 spells CASSLVIADNEQFF. The CDR3 coding sequence is TGTGCCAGCAGCTTAGTAATTGCGGACAATGAGCAGTTCTTC.

This sequence joins TRBV5-6 and TRBJ2-3; tentative D call: TRBD1 (5 bases). The V end was cut by 0 bases, the J end by 2 bases, with 10 bases between. Germline V gene data show CDR1 as SGHDT and CDR2 as YYEEEE. The CDR3 sequence is 15 residues long. CDR3 sequence: CASSLASRVTDTQYF. The CDR3 DNA follows: TGTGCCAGCAGCTTGGCCTCCAGGGTCACAGATACGCAGTATTTT.